These 15 T cell receptor beta chains originate from one sample sequenced in a study of regulatory T cells in long-lasting Graves disease. The TCR beta library used iRepertoire HTBI primers with Arm-PCR amplification of CDR3. TCRdb independently ran MiXCR on the multiplex PCR reads; one entry per CDR3 protein. This repertoire shows approximately 350,000 distinct CDR3 sequences, 10% to 15% found once; its top ten account for under 20%. Time point given: newly diagnosed GD, antithyroid drugs for less than 3 months. From RNA extracted from PBMCs, the TCR library was made. The data were also submitted as part of a second study, on T cells in Graves' hyperthyroidism and ophthalmopathy.

The source was peripheral blood mononuclear cells (PBMCs), collected at new diagnosis, from a patient treated with antithyroid drugs. The receptors come from a woman between 18 and 29 years old with Graves disease.

To note about this clonotype: One base away lies a much larger clone, so this may be a sequencing read error. This chain joins TRBV6-2 or TRBV6-3 and TRBJ1-5; D ambiguous. Germline CDR1 and CDR2: MNHEY and SVGEGT. The CDR3 sequence is 13 residues long. Trimming removed 5 bases from V and 5 bases from J, with 10 bases in between. Here the CDR3 reads CASSPIRDQPQHF. CDR3 nucleotides: TGTGCCAGCAGTCCTATTAGGGATCAGCCCCAGCATTTT.

As regards this clonotype: Given a much more abundant clone one base away, this may be a read error. V and J are TRBV2 and TRBJ1-1, with D perhaps matching TRBD1 (6 bases). In germline, CDR1 is SNHLY, CDR2 FYNNEI. This CDR3 contains 15 residues. With 5 bases removed from V and 2 bases from J, the gap between germline ends came to 15 bases. The chain's CDR3 is CASSIEGGINTEAFF. The CDR3 DNA reads TGTGCCAGCAGTATCGAAGGGGGAATCAACACTGAAGCTTTCTTT.

In this sample, this clonotype turned up many times. The chain has TRBV27 and TRBJ2-7, with unresolved D. Trimming left V 6 bases short and J 3 bases short, with 12 bases between. Per germline, CDR1 MNHEY and CDR2 SMNVEV (reference sequence). The CDR3 length is 13 residues. The CDR3 spells CASRLLPSYEQYF. Here the CDR3 DNA reads TGTGCCAGCAGACTCCTACCAAGCTACGAGCAGTACTTC.

V and J are TRBV20-1 and TRBJ2-1; TRBD2 matches 14 bases. The CDR3 contains 23 residues. The germline gives CDR1 DFQATT, CDR2 SNEGSKA (reference sequence). Trimming took 3 bases from V and 3 from J; bases not matched to a gene: 25. The DNA of the CDR3 is TGCAGTGCTAGTGTGGGGACAGGGGCAAGACTAGCGGGAGGGCCCCGATACTACAATGAGCAGTTCTTC. Encoded protein: CSASVGTGARLAGGPRYYNEQFF.

Only a few counts were recorded for this clonotype. Here the CDR3 reads CSARDPSQNTGELFF. The CDR3, as DNA: TGCAGTGCTAGAGACCCTAGCCAGAACACCGGGGAGCTGTTTTTT. V and J are TRBV20-1 and TRBJ2-2, with a weak D call TRBD2 (5 bases). The V and J ends lost 0 bases and 1 base respectively, with 9 bases between them. The CDR3 is 15 amino acids. Germline CDR1 DFQATT, CDR2 SNEGSKA (reference sequence).

To note about this clonotype: A much larger clone differs from this one at a single base, so this may be a read error. The CDR3 reads CASARGVAGPQHF. The CDR3 DNA sequence: TGTGCCAGCGCCCGTGGGGTAGCCGGGCCCCAGCATTTT. The chain links TRBV27 to TRBJ1-5; D remains unclear. The CDR3 is 13 residues long. The germline V gene encodes CDR1 MNHEY and CDR2 SMNVEV (reference sequence). The V end lost 8 bases, the J end lost 9 bases, and 17 bases lay between the germline ends.

This clonotype has more than one count but fewer than ten. The gene calls are TRBV12-5 and TRBJ1-1, with a tentative D call TRBD1 (5 bases). Trimming shortened V by 2 bases and J by 9 bases, and 13 bases separated the two germline ends. This CDR3 comprises 13 residues. Germline assignment: CDR1 LGHNT and CDR2 FRNRAP. CDR3 DNA: TGTGCTAGTGGTTTGTTAATCGGGGCGCAAGCTTTCTTT. Amino acid sequence: CASGLLIGAQAFF.

At least ten counts were recorded for this clonotype. The chain has TRBV5-6 and TRBJ2-1; the match to TRBD2 covers 13 bases. Losses at the gene ends were 2 bases for V and 5 bases for J; bases not matched to a gene: 7. The CDR3 runs to 17 residues. Germline V CDR1 and CDR2: SGHDT, YYEEEE. CDR3 in DNA: TGTGCCAGCAGCTTACTCCGGACTAGCGGGAGTGACAATGAGCAGTTCTTC. This encodes CASSLLRTSGSDNEQFF.

This clonotype came up many times. This chain uses TRBV5-4 with TRBJ2-5, with D possibly being TRBD2 (6 bases). V was shortened by 4 bases and J by 3 bases, with 19 bases between the two germline ends. The V gene's germline CDR1 is SGHNT and CDR2 YYREEE (reference sequence). CDR3 length: 16 amino acids. The DNA for the CDR3 is TGTGCCAGCAGCGGCTTAGCGGAGGGGCCGGAAGAGACCCAGTACTTC. This codes for CASSGLAEGPEETQYF.

This clonotype was seen more than once but under ten times. V is TRBV6-2 or TRBV6-3 and J is TRBJ2-7, with a weak D call TRBD2 (7 bases). V lost 3 bases and J lost 2, with 11 bases in between. The CDR3 runs to 14 residues. Germline V gene sequence: CDR1 MNHEY, CDR2 SVGEGT. In DNA form, the CDR3 reads TGTGCCAGCAGTTATTCCGGGGGGCCCTACGAGCAGTACGTC. It codes for CASSYSGGPYEQYV.

This clonotype was recorded at least ten times. J is TRBJ2-5 and V is TRBV20-1; 13 bases line up with TRBD2. CDR3 length: 15 residues. Germline V CDR1 and CDR2: DFQATT, SNEGSKA (reference sequence). The DNA of the CDR3 is TGCAGCCCCCATACCGGGACTAGCGGGATTGAGACCCAGTACTTC. Its protein product is CSPHTGTSGIETQYF.

This clonotype was counted ten times or more. This chain links TRBV10-3 with TRBJ2-3, with D possibly being TRBD1 (6 bases). V gave up 0 bases and J gave up 2 bases, with 6 bases separating them. The CDR3 covers 14 residues. CDR1 ENHRY and CDR2 SYGVKD come from the germline V gene. The CDR3 bases are TGTGCCATCAGTGAGTCGGGACACACAGATACGCAGTATTTT. This sequence encodes CAISESGHTDTQYF.

This clonotype was recorded many times. This rearrangement joins TRBV10-3 to TRBJ1-5, with D hard to call. Germline lookup yields CDR1 ENHRY and CDR2 SYGVKD. This CDR3 contains 13 residues. Between the trimmed V and J ends, which lost 0 bases and 6 bases, there was a span of 6 bases. CDR3 nucleotide sequence: TGTGCCATCAGTGAGTCCCCAGGTCAGCCCCAGCATTTT. Amino acid sequence: CAISESPGQPQHF.

This clonotype was found many times. The chain recombines TRBV29-1 with TRBJ2-7, with D perhaps TRBD1 (6 bases). The CDR3 is 15 residues long. The V gene lost 3 bases and the J gene lost 0 bases, with 15 bases spanning the gap. The germline gives CDR1 SQVTM, CDR2 ANQGSEA. The CDR3 region has the DNA TGCAGCGTTGACACAGGGCCGGTCGGCTCCTACGAGCAGTACGTC. It codes for CSVDTGPVGSYEQYV.

The chain uses TRBV5-1 and TRBJ1-2; 7 bases align to TRBD1. V shed 5 bases and J 4 bases; nucleotides not matched to a gene: 8. CDR1 is SGHRS and CDR2 is YFSETQ in the germline V gene. This CDR3 has 14 residues. In DNA form, the CDR3 reads TGCGCCAGCAGGGGGACAGTCATTCGCTATGGCTACACCTTC. This sequence encodes CASRGTVIRYGYTF.